This TCR beta chain stems from a study of response to subunit inactivated influenza vaccine. Comments on this clonotype: As yet, its antigen is unknown.

The CDR3 contains 14 residues. The germline CDR1 and CDR2 sequences are GTSNPN and SVGIG (reference sequence). Trimming left V 5 bases short and J 6 bases short, with 17 bases between. Via MiXCR, TCRdb re-called the RT-PCR reads, giving one row per CDR3 protein. The table has 800,000 to 1,000,000 distinct CDR3 sequences, 21% seen once. General study findings and limits: It was suggested by the authors that few new T cells are recruited by each seasonal influenza vaccination.

The chain recombines TRBV30 with TRBJ1-5; TRBD1 is a possible D gene (6 bases). The source was PBMCs from blood, collected approximately 5 days after vaccination. This receptor was identified in a man aged 45-65 years who received an inactivated influenza vaccine. The CDR3 is CAWAKGGVSQPQHF. CDR3 nucleotides: TGTGCCTGGGCTAAAGGGGGAGTCTCTCAGCCCCAGCATTTT.